The 22 T cell receptor beta chains given below trace back to one sample, sequenced in a study of T-cell memory formation after mild COVID-19. One entry per CDR3 protein, called by TCRdb with MiXCR from the 5' RACE reads. This table holds 470,000 or so distinct CDR3 sequences, 15% to 25% found once. The sequencing input was PBMCs or a T cell subset sorted from them (not recorded which). The receptors stem from an adult woman who had mild COVID-19 (a few samples of this study predate the infection). Cell type and time point are not known.

This clonotype was seen only a few times. The V and J genes are TRBV5-1 and TRBJ2-1; D remains ambiguous. CDR3 length: 13 amino acids. The V gene's germline CDR1 is SGHRS and CDR2 YFSETQ. Trimming took off 1 base at V and 9 bases at J, with 11 bases between the two ends. For the CDR3, the DNA is TGCGCCAGCAGCTTGCCCCGGTGGGGTGAGCAGTTCTTC. Protein product: CASSLPRWGEQFF.

The CDR3 DNA reads TGTGCCAGCAGTTTACAGGGAGGGTCGGCCAATCAGCCCCAGCATTTT. Protein sequence: CASSLQGGSANQPQHF. The chain is built from TRBV12-3 or TRBV12-4 and TRBJ1-5, with D possibly TRBD1 on 5 matching bases. This CDR3 comprises 16 residues. Trimming pared 2 bases from V and 3 bases from J, leaving 14 bases between.

This clonotype has only a few counts. The chain recombines TRBV12-3 or TRBV12-4 with TRBJ2-1; D remains ambiguous. The CDR3 is made up of 13 amino acids. Trimming pared 7 bases from V and 3 bases from J, leaving 10 bases between. This CDR3 is CASTGSDYNEQFF. In DNA form, the CDR3 reads TGTGCCAGCACCGGATCTGACTACAATGAGCAGTTCTTC.

This clonotype was found a few times. The chain combines TRBV18 with TRBJ2-5, with D perhaps TRBD2 (5 bases). V shed 0 bases and J shed 7 bases, with 9 bases lying between them. There are 13 residues in the CDR3. The germline gives CDR1 KGHSH, CDR2 LQKENI. This CDR3 is CASSPPESGTQYF. In DNA form, the CDR3 reads TGTGCCAGCTCACCACCGGAAAGCGGGACCCAGTACTTC.

In this sample, this clonotype turned up a few times. The chain recombines TRBV5-1 with TRBJ1-1; D unclear. From germline, CDR1 is SGHRS and CDR2 YFSETQ. This CDR3 contains 15 residues. The V gene lost 3 bases and the J gene lost 0 bases, with 12 bases spanning the gap. CDR3 sequence (DNA): TGCGCCAGCAGCTCGAACCCGACGGTGAACACTGAAGCTTTCTTT. As protein: CASSSNPTVNTEAFF.

This clonotype was counted a few times. The rearrangement joins TRBV5-1 to TRBJ2-5, with a possible D match to TRBD1 (6 bases). Germline CDR1 and CDR2: SGHRS and YFSETQ. V gave up 1 base and J gave up 5 bases, with 12 bases separating them. This CDR3 is 14 amino acids long. CDR3 loop: CASSLNGQIETQYF. DNA of the CDR3: TGCGCCAGCAGCTTGAACGGACAGATTGAGACCCAGTACTTC.

This clonotype was seen a few times. The chain couples TRBV18 to TRBJ2-3; D is perhaps TRBD1 (7 bases). This CDR3 region has 15 residues. Per the germline V gene, CDR1 is KGHSH and CDR2 is LQKENI. V lost 2 bases and J 3 bases, leaving 12 bases between the germline ends. The CDR3 DNA sequence: TGTGCCAGCTCACCAAGTCAGGGGGGAACAGATACGCAGTATTTT. Translation gives CASSPSQGGTDTQYF.

The chain recombines TRBV12-3 or TRBV12-4 with TRBJ2-1; D is unclear. With 8 bases removed from V and 7 bases from J, the gap between germline ends came to 9 bases. The CDR3 loop spans 11 amino acids. CDR3: CASHYRNEQFF. CDR3 bases: TGTGCCAGCCACTATAGGAATGAGCAGTTCTTC.

This clonotype came up once. The chain carries TRBV12-3 or TRBV12-4 and TRBJ2-5; 9 nucleotides match TRBD1. V dropped 4 bases and J dropped 5; count of bases not matched to a gene: 5. This CDR3 has 14 residues. The CDR3 loop reads CASSYGQGSETQYF. The CDR3 DNA is TGTGCCAGCAGTTACGGACAGGGGTCGGAGACCCAGTACTTC.

This clonotype has a handful of counts. The V and J genes are TRBV20-1 and TRBJ1-1; TRBD1 agrees at 7 bases. Germline trimming cut 5 bases from V and 1 base from J; bases unmatched to any gene: 7. The CDR3 runs to 14 residues. CDR1 is DFQATT and CDR2 is SNEGSKA in the germline V gene (reference sequence). CDR3 DNA: TGCAGTGCTCTCCCCCACAGGGGGAACACTGAAGCTTTCTTT. Protein: CSALPHRGNTEAFF.

This clonotype was found a few times. The chain has TRBV12-3 or TRBV12-4 and TRBJ2-1; D uncertain. Trimming cost V 0 bases and J 6 bases, with 18 bases left between them. The CDR3 is 17 amino acids. The CDR3 loop is CASSLAIELPRFNEQFF. CDR3 sequence (DNA): TGTGCCAGCAGTTTAGCCATAGAGCTCCCAAGATTCAATGAGCAGTTCTTC.

The table lists this clonotype with a few counts. The CDR3 DNA is TGCAGCGTTGAAGGGACAGGGAAATACGAGCAGTACTTC. Amino acid sequence: CSVEGTGKYEQYF. V usage is TRBV29-1 and J usage is TRBJ2-7; TRBD1 matches at 8 bases. Germline CDR1 SQVTM, CDR2 ANQGSEA. Trimming at V came to 1 base and at J to 4 bases, leaving 3 bases not matched to a gene. The CDR3 has 13 amino acids.

Ten or more counts support this clonotype. The CDR3 spells CATSDQTDYNEQFF. CDR3 DNA: TGTGCCACCAGTGACCAGACAGATTACAATGAGCAGTTCTTC. This chain links TRBV24-1 with TRBJ2-1; D perhaps matches TRBD1 (5 bases). Trimming stripped 4 bases from V and 4 bases from J, with 10 bases between. CDR3 length equals 14 residues. In germline, CDR1 is KGHDR, CDR2 SFDVKD.

This clonotype has only a few counts. The gene calls are TRBV10-3 and TRBJ2-1; TRBD1 is a possible D gene (5 bases). The CDR3 length is 17 residues. Germline values: CDR1 ENHRY, CDR2 SYGVKD. The V end lost 0 bases, the J end lost 4 bases, and 16 bases lay between the germline ends. The CDR3, as DNA: TGTGCCATCAGTGAGTCAGTGGTAACTGGGGCTTACAATGAGCAGTTCTTC. Its protein product is CAISESVVTGAYNEQFF.

The V and J genes are TRBV5-1 and TRBJ2-7; 8 bases align to TRBD1. Germline CDR1 reads SGHRS; CDR2 reads YFSETQ. CDR3 length: 15 amino acids. Trimming cost V 6 bases and J 0 bases; bases outside gene matches: 8. CDR3 protein: CASTLGGQASYEQYF. As DNA, the CDR3 is TGCGCCAGCACGTTGGGGGGACAGGCCTCCTACGAGCAGTACTTC.

This clonotype turned up a few times. This chain connects TRBV7-9 to TRBJ2-7; 8 nucleotides line up with TRBD1. The V gene end was trimmed by 6 bases and the J gene end by 3 bases; junction bases not matched to a gene: 10. The CDR3 runs to 15 residues. Germline CDR1 SEHNR, CDR2 FQNEAQ (reference sequence). The CDR3 region is CASSSIQGDVYEQYF. CDR3 sequence (DNA): TGTGCCAGCAGTTCTATACAGGGGGACGTCTACGAGCAGTACTTC. Using reference TRBV7-9 and TRBJ2-7 for the parts outside the CDR3, the full variable domain is DTGVSQNPRHKITKRGQNVTFRCDPISEHNRLYWYRQTLGQGPEFLTYFQNEAQLEKSRLLSDRFSAERPKGSFSTLEIQRTEQGDSAMYLCASSSIQGDVYEQYFGPGTRLTVT.

This clonotype was seen only a few times. The rearrangement links TRBV20-1 to TRBJ2-7; 8 nucleotides align to TRBD2. In germline, CDR1 is DFQATT, CDR2 SNEGSKA (reference sequence). Unmatched junction bases numbered 4, after V lost 2 bases and J lost 1 base. This CDR3 is 14 amino acids long. CDR3 coding DNA: TGCAGTGCTAGAAGTCGGGAGGGGTCCTACGAGCAGTACTTC. Its translation: CSARSREGSYEQYF.

This clonotype was found a few times. This chain links TRBV4-1 with TRBJ1-4, with D possibly matching TRBD1 (5 bases). V lost 4 bases, J lost 0 bases, and 12 bases lay in between. Germline V gene data show CDR1 as MGHRA and CDR2 as YSYEKL. This CDR3 has 16 residues. The CDR3 is CASSRLGAATNEKLFF. The CDR3 DNA reads TGCGCCAGCAGCCGACTAGGGGCGGCAACTAATGAAAAACTGTTTTTT.

This chain uses TRBV6-2 or TRBV6-3 with TRBJ2-7, with TRBD2 as a possible D gene (5 bases). This CDR3 comprises 14 residues. CDR1 MNHEY and CDR2 SVGEGT come from the germline V gene. Trimming cost V 6 bases and J 2 bases, with 14 bases left between them. The CDR3 coding sequence is TGTGCCAGCAGGGATGCCACGAGGGCCTACGAGCAGTACTTC. As protein: CASRDATRAYEQYF.

The chain joins TRBV11-2 to TRBJ1-1; D is undetermined. Germline CDR1 is SGHAT and CDR2 is FQNNGV. The CDR3 has 13 amino acids. V was shortened by 0 bases and J by 1 base, with 3 bases between the two germline ends. The DNA for the CDR3 is TGTGCCAGCAGCTTAGACGCGAACACTGAAGCTTTCTTT. Translation gives CASSLDANTEAFF.

This clonotype was seen more than once but under ten times. V usage is TRBV5-5 and J usage is TRBJ2-7; 9 bases are a match to TRBD1. The CDR3 covers 16 residues. Germline lookup yields CDR1 SGHKS and CDR2 YYEKEE (reference sequence). V shed 4 bases, J shed 1 base, and the junction held 9 bases outside the gene matches. The CDR3 coding sequence is TGTGCCAGCAGCCTCAGACAGGGGGTCCGTTCCTACGAGCAGTACTTC. This sequence encodes CASSLRQGVRSYEQYF.

The chain couples TRBV7-8 to TRBJ2-3, with 7 bases aligning to TRBD2. V lost 6 bases to trimming and J lost 11 bases; unmatched junction nucleotides: 5. CDR1 is SGHVS, CDR2 FQNEAQ, per germline. There are 11 residues in the CDR3. DNA of the CDR3: TGTGCCAGCAGACTAGCGAAAGAGCAGTATTTT. Protein product: CASRLAKEQYF.